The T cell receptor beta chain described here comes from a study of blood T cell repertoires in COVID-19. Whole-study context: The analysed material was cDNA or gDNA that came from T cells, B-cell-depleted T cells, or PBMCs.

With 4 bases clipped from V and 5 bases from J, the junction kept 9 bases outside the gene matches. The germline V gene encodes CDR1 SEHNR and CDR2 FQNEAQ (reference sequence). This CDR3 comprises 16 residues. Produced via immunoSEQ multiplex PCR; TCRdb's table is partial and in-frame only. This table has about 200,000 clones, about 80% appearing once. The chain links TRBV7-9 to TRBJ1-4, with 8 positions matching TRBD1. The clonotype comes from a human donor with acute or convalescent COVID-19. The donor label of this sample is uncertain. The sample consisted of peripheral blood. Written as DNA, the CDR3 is TGTGCCAGCAGCTCCAGGACAGGGTTGGGGAATGAAAAACTGTTTTTT. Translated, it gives CASSSRTGLGNEKLFF.